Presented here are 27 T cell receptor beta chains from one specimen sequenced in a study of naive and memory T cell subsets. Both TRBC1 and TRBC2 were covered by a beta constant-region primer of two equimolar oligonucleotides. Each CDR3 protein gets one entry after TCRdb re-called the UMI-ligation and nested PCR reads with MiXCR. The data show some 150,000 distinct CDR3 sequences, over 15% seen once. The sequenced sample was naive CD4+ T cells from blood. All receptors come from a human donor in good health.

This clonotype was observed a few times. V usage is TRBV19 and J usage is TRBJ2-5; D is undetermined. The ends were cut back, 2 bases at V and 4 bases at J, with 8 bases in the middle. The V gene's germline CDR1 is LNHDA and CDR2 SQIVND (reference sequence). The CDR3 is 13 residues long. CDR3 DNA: TGTGCCAGTAGTATATCCTTTCGAGAGACCCAGTACTTC. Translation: CASSISFRETQYF.

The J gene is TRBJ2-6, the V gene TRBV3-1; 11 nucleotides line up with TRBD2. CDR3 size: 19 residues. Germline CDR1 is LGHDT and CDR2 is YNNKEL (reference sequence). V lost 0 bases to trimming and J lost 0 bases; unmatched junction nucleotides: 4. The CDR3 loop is CASSQEVLAGVSGANVLTF. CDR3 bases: TGTGCCAGCAGCCAAGAAGTACTAGCGGGAGTCTCTGGGGCCAACGTCCTGACTTTC.

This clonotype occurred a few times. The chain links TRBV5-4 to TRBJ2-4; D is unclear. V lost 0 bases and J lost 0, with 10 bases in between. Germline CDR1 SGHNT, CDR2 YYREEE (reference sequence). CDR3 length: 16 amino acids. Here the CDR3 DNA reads TGTGCCAGCAGCTTGGCCGGGCAGAGAGCCAAAAACATTCAGTACTTC. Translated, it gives CASSLAGQRAKNIQYF.

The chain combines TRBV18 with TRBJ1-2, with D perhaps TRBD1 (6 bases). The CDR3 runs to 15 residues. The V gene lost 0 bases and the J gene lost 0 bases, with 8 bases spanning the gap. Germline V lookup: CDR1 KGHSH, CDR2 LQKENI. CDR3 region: CASSPPRTANYGYTF. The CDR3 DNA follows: TGTGCCAGCTCACCACCTAGGACAGCTAACTATGGCTACACCTTC.

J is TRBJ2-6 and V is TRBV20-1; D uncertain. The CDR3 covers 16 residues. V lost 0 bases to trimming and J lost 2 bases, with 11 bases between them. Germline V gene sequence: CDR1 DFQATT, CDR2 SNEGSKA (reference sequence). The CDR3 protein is CSARDPAWTGANVLTF. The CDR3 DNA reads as TGCAGTGCTAGAGATCCTGCTTGGACTGGGGCCAACGTCCTGACTTTC.

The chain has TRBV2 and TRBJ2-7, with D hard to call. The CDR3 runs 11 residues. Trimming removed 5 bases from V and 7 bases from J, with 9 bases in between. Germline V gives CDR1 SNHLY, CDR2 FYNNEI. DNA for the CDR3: TGTGCCAGCAGTTCCGTCAGGGAGCAGTACTTC. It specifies CASSSVREQYF.

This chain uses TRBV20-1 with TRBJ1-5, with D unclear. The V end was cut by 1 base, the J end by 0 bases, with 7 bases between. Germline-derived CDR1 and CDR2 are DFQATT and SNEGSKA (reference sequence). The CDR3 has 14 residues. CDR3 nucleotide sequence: TGCAGTGCTAGAGGGCCCGTTAGCAATCAGCCCCAGCATTTT. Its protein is CSARGPVSNQPQHF.

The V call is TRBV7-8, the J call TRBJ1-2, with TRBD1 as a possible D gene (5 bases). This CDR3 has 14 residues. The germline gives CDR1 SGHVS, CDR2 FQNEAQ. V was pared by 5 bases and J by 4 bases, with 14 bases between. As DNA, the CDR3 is TGTGCCAGCAGCCGCCAGGAGGGGACCTATGGCTACACCTTC. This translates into CASSRQEGTYGYTF.

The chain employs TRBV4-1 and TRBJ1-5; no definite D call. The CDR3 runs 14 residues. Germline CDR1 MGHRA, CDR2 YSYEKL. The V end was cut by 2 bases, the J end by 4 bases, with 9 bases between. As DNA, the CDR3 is TGCGCCAGCAGCCAAATCCCTCCTAATCAGCCCCAGCATTTT. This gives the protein CASSQIPPNQPQHF.

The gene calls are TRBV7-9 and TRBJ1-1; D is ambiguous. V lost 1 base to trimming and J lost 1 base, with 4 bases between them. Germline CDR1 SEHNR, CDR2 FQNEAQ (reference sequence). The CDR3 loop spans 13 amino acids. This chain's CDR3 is CASSLESNTEAFF. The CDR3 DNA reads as TGTGCCAGCAGCTTAGAATCGAACACTGAAGCTTTCTTT.

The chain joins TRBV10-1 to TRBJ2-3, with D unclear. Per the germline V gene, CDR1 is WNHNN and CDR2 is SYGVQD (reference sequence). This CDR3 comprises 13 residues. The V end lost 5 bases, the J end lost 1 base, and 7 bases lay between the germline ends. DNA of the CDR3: TGCGCCAGCAGTAACGACGGCACAGATACGCAGTATTTT. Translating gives CASSNDGTDTQYF.

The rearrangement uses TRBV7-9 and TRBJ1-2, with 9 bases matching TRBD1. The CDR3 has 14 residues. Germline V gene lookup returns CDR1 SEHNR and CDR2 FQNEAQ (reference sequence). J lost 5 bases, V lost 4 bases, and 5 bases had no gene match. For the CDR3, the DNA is TGTGCCAGCAGCTCCGGGACAGGGTGGTATGGCTACACCTTC. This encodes CASSSGTGWYGYTF.

CDR3 bases: TGTGCCAGCAGTTCCCCTGTGGGTGAGCAGTACTTC. Its protein is CASSSPVGEQYF. The chain is built from TRBV12-3 or TRBV12-4 and TRBJ2-7; D unresolved. Trimming shortened V by 4 bases and J by 7 bases, and 11 bases separated the two germline ends. The CDR3 runs 12 residues.

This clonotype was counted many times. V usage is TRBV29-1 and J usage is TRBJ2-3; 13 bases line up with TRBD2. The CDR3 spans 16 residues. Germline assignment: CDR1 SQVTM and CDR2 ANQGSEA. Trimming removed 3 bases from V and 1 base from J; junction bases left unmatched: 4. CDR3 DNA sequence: TGCAGCGTTGAGCTAGGACTAGCGGGAGGCACAGATACGCAGTATTTT. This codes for CSVELGLAGGTDTQYF.

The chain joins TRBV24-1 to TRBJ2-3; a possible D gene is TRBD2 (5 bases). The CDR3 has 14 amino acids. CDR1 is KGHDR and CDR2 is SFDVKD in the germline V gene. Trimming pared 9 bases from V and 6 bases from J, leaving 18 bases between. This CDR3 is CATGERSPWDTQYF. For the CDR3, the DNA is TGTGCCACCGGGGAGAGGTCTCCGTGGGATACGCAGTATTTT.

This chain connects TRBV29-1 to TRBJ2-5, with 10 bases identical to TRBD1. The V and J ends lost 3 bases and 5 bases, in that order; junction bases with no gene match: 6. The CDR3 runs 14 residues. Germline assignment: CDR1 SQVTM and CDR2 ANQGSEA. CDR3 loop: CSVDRTGGFETQYF. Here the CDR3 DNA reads TGCAGCGTTGATAGGACAGGGGGTTTCGAGACCCAGTACTTC.

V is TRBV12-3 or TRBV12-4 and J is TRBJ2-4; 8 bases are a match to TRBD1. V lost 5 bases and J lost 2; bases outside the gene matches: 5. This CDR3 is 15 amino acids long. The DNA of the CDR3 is TGTGCCAGCAGTCCCGACAGGGGTCCCAAAAACATTCAGTACTTC. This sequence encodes CASSPDRGPKNIQYF.

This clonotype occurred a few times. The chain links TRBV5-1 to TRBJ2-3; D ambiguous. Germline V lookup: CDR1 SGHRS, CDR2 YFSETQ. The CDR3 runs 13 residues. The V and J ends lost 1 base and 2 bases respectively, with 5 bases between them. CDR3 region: CASSLTVTDTQYF. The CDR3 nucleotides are TGCGCCAGCAGCTTGACAGTCACAGATACGCAGTATTTT.

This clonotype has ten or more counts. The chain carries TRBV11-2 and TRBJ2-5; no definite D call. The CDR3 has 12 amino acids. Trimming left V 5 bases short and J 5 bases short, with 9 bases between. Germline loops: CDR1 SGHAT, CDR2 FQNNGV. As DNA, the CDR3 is TGTGCCAGCAGCCCGATGTCGGAGACCCAGTACTTC. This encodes CASSPMSETQYF. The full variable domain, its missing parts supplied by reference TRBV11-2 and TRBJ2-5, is EAGVAQSPRYKIIEKRQSVAFWCNPISGHATLYWYQQILGQGPKLLIQFQNNGVVDDSQLPKDRFSAERLKGVDSTLKIQPAKLEDSAVYLCASSPMSETQYFGPGTRLLVL.

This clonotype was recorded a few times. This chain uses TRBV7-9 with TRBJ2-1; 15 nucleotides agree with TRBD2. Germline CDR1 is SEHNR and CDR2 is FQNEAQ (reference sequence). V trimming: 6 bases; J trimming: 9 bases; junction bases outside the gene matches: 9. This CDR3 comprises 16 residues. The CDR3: CASRPRTSGRAFEQFF. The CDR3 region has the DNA TGTGCCAGCAGACCCAGGACTAGCGGGAGGGCGTTTGAGCAGTTCTTC. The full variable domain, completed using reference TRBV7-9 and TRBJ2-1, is DTGVSQNPRHKITKRGQNVTFRCDPISEHNRLYWYRQTLGQGPEFLTYFQNEAQLEKSRLLSDRFSAERPKGSFSTLEIQRTEQGDSAMYLCASRPRTSGRAFEQFFGPGTRLTVL.

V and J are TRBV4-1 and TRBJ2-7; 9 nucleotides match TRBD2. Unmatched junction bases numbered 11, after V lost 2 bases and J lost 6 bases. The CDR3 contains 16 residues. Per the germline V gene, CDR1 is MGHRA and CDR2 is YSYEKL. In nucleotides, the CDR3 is TGCGCCAGCAGCCAAAGTATGTCTAGCGGGAATCGCGAGCAGTACTTC. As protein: CASSQSMSSGNREQYF.

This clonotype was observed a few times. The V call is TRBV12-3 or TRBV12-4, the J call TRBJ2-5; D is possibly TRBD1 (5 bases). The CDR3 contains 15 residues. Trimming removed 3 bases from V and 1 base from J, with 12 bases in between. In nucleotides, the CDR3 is TGTGCCAGCAGTTTGGTACCAGGGTCCCAAGAGACCCAGTACTTC. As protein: CASSLVPGSQETQYF.

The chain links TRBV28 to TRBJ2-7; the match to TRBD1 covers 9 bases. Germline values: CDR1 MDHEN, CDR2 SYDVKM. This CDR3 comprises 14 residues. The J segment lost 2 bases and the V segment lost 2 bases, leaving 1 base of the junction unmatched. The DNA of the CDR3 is TGTGCCAGCAGTTTAACAGGGGGCGCCTACGAGCAGTACTTC. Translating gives CASSLTGGAYEQYF.

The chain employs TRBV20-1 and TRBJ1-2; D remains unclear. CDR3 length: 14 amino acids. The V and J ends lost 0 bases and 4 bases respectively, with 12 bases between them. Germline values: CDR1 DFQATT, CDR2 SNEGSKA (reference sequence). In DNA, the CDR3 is TGCAGTGCTAGAGACTGGGCGTTATCCTATGGCTACACCTTC. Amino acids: CSARDWALSYGYTF.

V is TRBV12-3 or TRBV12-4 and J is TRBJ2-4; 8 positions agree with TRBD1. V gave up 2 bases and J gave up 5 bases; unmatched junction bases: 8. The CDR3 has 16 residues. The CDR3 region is CASSLFGQGAENIQYF. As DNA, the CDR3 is TGTGCCAGCAGTTTATTTGGGCAGGGGGCCGAAAACATTCAGTACTTC.

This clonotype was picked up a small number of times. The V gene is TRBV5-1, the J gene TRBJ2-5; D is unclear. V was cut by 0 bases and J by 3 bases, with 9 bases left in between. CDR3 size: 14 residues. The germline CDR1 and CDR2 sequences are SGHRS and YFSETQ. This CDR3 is CASSLGQNKETQYF. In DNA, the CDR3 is TGCGCCAGCAGCTTGGGTCAGAATAAAGAGACCCAGTACTTC.

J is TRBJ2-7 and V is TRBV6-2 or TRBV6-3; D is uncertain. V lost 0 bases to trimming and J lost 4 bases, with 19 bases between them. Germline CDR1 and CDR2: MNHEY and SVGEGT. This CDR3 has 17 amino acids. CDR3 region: CASSYSNMPRPPYEQYF. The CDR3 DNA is TGTGCCAGCAGTTACTCGAATATGCCTCGCCCACCTTACGAGCAGTACTTC.